The present T cell receptor (beta chain) was sequenced within a study of regulatory T cells in long-lasting Graves disease. Overall study findings and caveats: Among persistent patients, a larger number of public clonotypes were shared (about 3,000) than among newly diagnosed patients (about 970).

In this sample, this clonotype turned up many times. The antigen is unknown. Combining iRepertoire HTBI primers with Arm-PCR of CDR3 regions, the authors built TCR beta libraries. TCRdb ran MiXCR on the multiplex PCR reads and lists one entry per CDR3 protein. The data hold about 560,000 distinct CDR3 sequences, with 15% to 20% observed a single time. Documented time point: newly diagnosed GD, antithyroid drugs for less than 3 months. The TCR library was made from RNA that had been extracted from PBMCs in TRIzol. The guidelines of the American Thyroid Association were the basis for diagnosing Graves' disease. The patient group derived from an endocrinology department in Xi'an, China. The trim removed 2 bases at V and 3 bases at J, leaving 2 bases unmatched. Germline CDR1 GTSNPN, CDR2 SVGIG (reference sequence). This CDR3 comprises 13 residues. These sequences were also reported in another study, on T cells in Graves' hyperthyroidism and ophthalmopathy. That study reports: Peripheral blood also featured most of the thyroid clonotypes expanded above 0.001.

This sequence originates from a man between 18 and 29 years old with Graves disease. This chain uses TRBV30 with TRBJ1-1; 8 bases match TRBD1. The sequencing used peripheral blood mononuclear cells (PBMCs), collected at new diagnosis, from a patient treated with antithyroid drugs. The CDR3 DNA reads TGTGCCTGGAGTCGGACAGGGTACACTGAAGCTTTCTTT. Translated: CAWSRTGYTEAFF. Looking up the rest from reference TRBV30 and TRBJ1-1 gives the full variable domain: SQTIHQWPATLVQPVGSPLSLECTVEGTSNPNLYWYRQAAGRGLQLLFYSVGIGQISSEVPQNLSASRPQDRQFILSSKKLLLSDSGFYLCAWSRTGYTEAFFGQGTRLTVV.